The TCR beta chain under discussion was sequenced for a study of CD8+CD57+ T cells in acquired aplastic anemia. In this sample, this clonotype turned up many times. This CDR3 contains 15 residues. Trimming shortened V by 2 bases and J by 4 bases, and 15 bases separated the two germline ends. The germline V gene has CDR1 MGHRA and CDR2 YSYEKL. Patients sequenced had flow cytometry evidence of CD8+CD57+ cell expansion. Genomic DNA templated the TCR beta VDJ and CDR3 profiling. A single record per CDR3 protein comes from TCRdb applying MiXCR to the reads. The sample has roughly 250,000 distinct CDR3 sequences; approximately 80% are singletons.

Sequenced: sorted CD4+, CD8+, or CD8+CD57+ T cells (not recorded which) from PBMCs. This TCR came from a human donor with aplastic anemia. The genes are TRBV4-1 and TRBJ2-7; D may be TRBD1 (6 bases). As DNA, the CDR3 is TGCGCCAGCAGCCAACAACAGGGTGGGAAATACGAGCAGTACTTC. Its translation is CASSQQQGGKYEQYF.